A selection of T cell receptor beta chains follows, all from one sample in a study of technical replicates of blood from a few donors. Measured with immunoSEQ multiplex PCR; TCRdb has only the in-frame clones, and not every one. The data hold about 100,000 clones, with over 90% observed a single time. The sample taken for sequencing was T cells isolated from PBMCs. Receptors originate from a human donor in good health. The CDR3 runs from the conserved cysteine through the conserved F or W. The D gene is left open where the match is weak. A clone size is listed for some rows: how often the clone was seen (once, few, many), or a class if it is expanded.

.,TRBJ2-2,.,TRBV27,CASRRDFGTGELFF,TGTGCCAGCAGGCGGGACTTTGGCACCGGGGAGTTGTTTTTT
.,TRBJ1-1,.,TRBV12-2,CASRLVPEATTLGTTEAFF,TGTGCAAGTCGCTTAGTACCGGAGGCAACTACACTGGGGACAACTGAAGCTTTCTTT
.,TRBJ1-4,TRBD1,TRBV15,CATSRPRTGSIAYGNEKLFF,TGTGCCACCAGCAGACCCAGGACAGGGTCCATTGCCTATGGAAATGAAAAACTGTTTTTT
.,TRBJ2-3,.,TRBV5-6,CASSPGTPDTQYF,TGTGCCAGCAGCCCAGGGACTCCAGATACGCAGTATTTT
.,TRBJ1-2,TRBD1,TRBV18,CASSPWTGVDYGYTF,TGTGCCAGCTCACCATGGACAGGGGTCGACTATGGCTACACCTTC
.,TRBJ2-3,TRBD2,TRBV28,CASSFSPAGTRITDTQYF,TGTGCCAGCAGTTTCTCCCCGGCCGGGACTAGGATCACAGATACGCAGTATTTT
.,TRBJ2-1,.,TRBV10-1,CASSAQDSFVDEQFF,TGCGCCAGCAGTGCCCAGGACAGTTTTGTCGACGAGCAGTTCTTC
.,TRBJ2-7,.,TRBV10-1,CASSESGQSYEQYF,TGCGCCAGCAGTGAGAGCGGACAGTCCTACGAGCAGTACTTC
.,TRBJ2-1,TRBD1,TRBV4-2,CASSQEGTGVIDEQFF,TGTGCCAGCAGCCAAGAGGGGACAGGGGTAATCGATGAGCAGTTCTTC
.,TRBJ1-1,TRBD1,TRBV5-1,CASSLRVATRDRNTEAFF,TGCGCCAGCAGCCTACGTGTGGCAACCCGGGACAGAAACACTGAAGCTTTCTTT
.,TRBJ2-7,TRBD2,TRBV10-2,CASSDGTNYEQYF,TGCGCCAGCAGTGACGGGACTAACTACGAGCAGTACTTC
.,TRBJ1-5,TRBD1,TRBV27,CASSPRTGGGQPQHF,TGTGCCAGCAGTCCGCGGACAGGGGGCGGTCAGCCCCAGCATTTT
.,TRBJ2-3,.,TRBV2,CASTPRRDTQYF,TGTGCCAGCACTCCGAGGCGGGATACGCAGTATTTT
.,TRBJ2-5,TRBD2,TRBV19,CASSTRLAGAQETQYF,TGTGCCAGTAGTACCCGACTAGCGGGGGCACAAGAGACCCAGTACTTC
once,TRBJ2-7,TRBD1,TRBV5-6,CASSFDRGYEEQYF,TGTGCCAGCAGCTTCGACAGGGGATATGAGGAGCAGTACTTC
.,TRBJ1-6,.,TRBV18,CASSQGNGNSPLHF,TGTGCCAGCTCACAGGGGAATGGTAATTCACCCCTCCACTTT
.,TRBJ2-2,.,TRBV6-5,CASSLRYTGELFF,TGTGCCAGCAGCCTCAGGTACACCGGGGAGCTGTTTTTT
.,TRBJ2-1,TRBD1,TRBV5-4,CASSDPGQGIHEQFF,TGTGCCAGCAGCGACCCGGGACAGGGTATACATGAGCAGTTCTTC
.,TRBJ2-3,.,TRBV4-1,CASSQVELPDTQYF,TGCGCCAGCAGCCAGGTGGAGCTCCCAGATACGCAGTATTTT
.,TRBJ2-2,.,TRBV12-2,CASRLRSGFSAGELFF,TGTGCAAGTCGCTTAAGGTCAGGGTTTTCGGCCGGGGAGCTGTTTTTT
.,TRBJ2-6,.,TRBV27,CASSFRYSTGANVLTF,TGTGCCAGCAGTTTCCGCTACTCTACTGGGGCCAACGTCCTGACTTTC
.,TRBJ2-7,.,TRBV7-9,CASSLSGFSYEQYF,TGTGCCAGCAGCTTATCGGGGTTCTCCTACGAGCAGTACTTC